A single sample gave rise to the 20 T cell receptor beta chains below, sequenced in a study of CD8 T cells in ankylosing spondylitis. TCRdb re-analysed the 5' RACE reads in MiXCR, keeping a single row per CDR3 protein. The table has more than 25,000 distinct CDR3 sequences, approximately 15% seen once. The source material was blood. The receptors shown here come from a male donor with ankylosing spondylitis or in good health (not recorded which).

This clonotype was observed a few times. CDR3 DNA sequence: TGTGCCAGCAGCCGAGGGACTTCCTGGGGGCACACAGATACGCAGTATTTT. It codes for CASSRGTSWGHTDTQYF. The J gene is TRBJ2-3, the V gene TRBV28; TRBD1 or TRBD2 may be the D gene (6 bases each). CDR3 length: 17 amino acids. Germline V CDR1 and CDR2: MDHEN, SYDVKM. Trimming left V 6 bases short and J 2 bases short, with 21 bases between.

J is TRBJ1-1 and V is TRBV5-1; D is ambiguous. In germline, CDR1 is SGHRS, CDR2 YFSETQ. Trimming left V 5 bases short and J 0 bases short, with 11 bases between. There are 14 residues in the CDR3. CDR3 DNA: TGCGCCAGCAGGGACCGGGTTATGAACACTGAAGCTTTCTTT. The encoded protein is CASRDRVMNTEAFF.

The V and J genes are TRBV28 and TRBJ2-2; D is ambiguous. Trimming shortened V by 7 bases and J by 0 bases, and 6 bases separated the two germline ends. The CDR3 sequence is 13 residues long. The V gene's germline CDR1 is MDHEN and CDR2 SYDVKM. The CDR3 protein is CASIDPNTGELFF. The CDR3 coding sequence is TGTGCCAGCATTGATCCGAACACCGGGGAGCTGTTTTTT.

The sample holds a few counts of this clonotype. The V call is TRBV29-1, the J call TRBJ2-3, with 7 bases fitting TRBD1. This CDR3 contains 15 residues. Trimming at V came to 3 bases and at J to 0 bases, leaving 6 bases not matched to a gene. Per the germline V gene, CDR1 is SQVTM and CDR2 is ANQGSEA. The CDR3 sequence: CSVEVGTESTDTQYF. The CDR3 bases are TGCAGCGTTGAGGTCGGGACAGAAAGCACAGATACGCAGTATTTT.

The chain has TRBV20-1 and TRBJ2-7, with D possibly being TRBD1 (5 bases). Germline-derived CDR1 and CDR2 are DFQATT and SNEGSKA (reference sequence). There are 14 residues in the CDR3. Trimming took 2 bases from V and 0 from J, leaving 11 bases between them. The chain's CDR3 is CSARKDIVSYEQYF. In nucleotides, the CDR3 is TGCAGTGCTAGAAAGGACATTGTCTCCTACGAGCAGTACTTC.

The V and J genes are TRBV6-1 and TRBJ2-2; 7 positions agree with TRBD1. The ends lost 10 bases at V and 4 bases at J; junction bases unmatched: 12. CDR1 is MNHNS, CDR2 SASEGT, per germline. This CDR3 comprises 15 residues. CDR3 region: CATTYRQGSTGELFF. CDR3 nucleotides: TGTGCCACCACGTACCGACAGGGTAGCACCGGGGAGCTGTTTTTT.

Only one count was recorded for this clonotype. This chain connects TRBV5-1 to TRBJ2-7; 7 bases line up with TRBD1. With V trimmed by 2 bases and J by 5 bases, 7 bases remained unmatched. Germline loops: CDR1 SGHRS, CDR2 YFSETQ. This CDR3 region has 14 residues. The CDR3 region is CASSFRTGHDEQYF. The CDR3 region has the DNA TGCGCCAGCAGCTTCAGGACAGGCCACGACGAGCAGTACTTC. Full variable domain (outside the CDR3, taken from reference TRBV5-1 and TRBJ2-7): KAGVTQTPRYLIKTRGQQVTLSCSPISGHRSVSWYQQTPGQGLQFLFEYFSETQRNKGNFPGRFSGRQFSNSRSEMNVSTLELGDSALYLCASSFRTGHDEQYFGPGTRLTVT.

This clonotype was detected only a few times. The CDR3 protein is CASRRGRIETQYF. The CDR3 DNA follows: TGTGCCAGCAGGCGGGGACGGATAGAGACCCAGTACTTC. The chain joins TRBV27 to TRBJ2-5, with D perhaps TRBD2 (6 bases). The V gene's germline CDR1 is MNHEY and CDR2 SMNVEV (reference sequence). V was shortened by 6 bases and J by 4 bases, with 12 bases between the two germline ends. The CDR3 sequence is 13 residues long.

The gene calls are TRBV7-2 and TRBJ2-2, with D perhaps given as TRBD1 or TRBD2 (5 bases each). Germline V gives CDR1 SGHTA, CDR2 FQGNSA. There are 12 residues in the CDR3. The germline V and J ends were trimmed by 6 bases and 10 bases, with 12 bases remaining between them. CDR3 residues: CASSSGDPELFF. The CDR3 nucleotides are TGTGCCAGCAGTTCCGGGGACCCGGAGCTGTTTTTT.

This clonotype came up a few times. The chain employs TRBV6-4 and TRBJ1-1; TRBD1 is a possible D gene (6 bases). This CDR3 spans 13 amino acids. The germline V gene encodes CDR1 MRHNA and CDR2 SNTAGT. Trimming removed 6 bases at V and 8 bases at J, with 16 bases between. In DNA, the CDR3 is TGTGCCAGCAGCGAGATGAGGGGGGCCGAAGCTTTCTTT. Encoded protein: CASSEMRGAEAFF.

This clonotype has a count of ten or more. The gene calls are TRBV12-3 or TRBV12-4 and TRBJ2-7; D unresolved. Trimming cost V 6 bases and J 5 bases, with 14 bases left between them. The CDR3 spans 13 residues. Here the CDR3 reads CASSPRTLNEQYF. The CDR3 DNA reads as TGTGCCAGCAGCCCCCGGACCCTGAACGAGCAGTACTTC.

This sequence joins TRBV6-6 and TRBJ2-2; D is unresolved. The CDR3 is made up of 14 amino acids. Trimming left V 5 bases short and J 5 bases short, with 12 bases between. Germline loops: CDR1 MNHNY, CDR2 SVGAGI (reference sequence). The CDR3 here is CASSPLGKTGELFF. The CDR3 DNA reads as TGTGCCAGCAGTCCCTTAGGGAAGACCGGGGAGCTGTTTTTT.

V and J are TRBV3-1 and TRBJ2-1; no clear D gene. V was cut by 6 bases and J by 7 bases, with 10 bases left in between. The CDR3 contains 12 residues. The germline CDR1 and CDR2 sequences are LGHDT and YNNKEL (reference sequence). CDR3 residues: CASRSFLNEQFF. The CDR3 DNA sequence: TGTGCCAGCAGGTCGTTTTTGAATGAGCAGTTCTTC.

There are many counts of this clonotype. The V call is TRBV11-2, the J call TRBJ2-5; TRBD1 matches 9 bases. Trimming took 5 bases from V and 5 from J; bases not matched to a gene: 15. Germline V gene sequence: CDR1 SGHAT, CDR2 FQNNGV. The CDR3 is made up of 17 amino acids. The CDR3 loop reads CASSINPRTGAGETQYF. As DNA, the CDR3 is TGTGCCAGCAGCATAAACCCCCGGACAGGGGCTGGGGAGACCCAGTACTTC.

The chain's CDR3 is CSARVGGTDTQYF. The DNA of the CDR3 is TGCAGTGCTAGAGTTGGGGGGACAGATACGCAGTATTTT. V gene TRBV20-1 combines with J gene TRBJ2-3, with a tentative D call TRBD2 (6 bases). The V gene lost 1 base and the J gene lost 3 bases, with 8 bases spanning the gap. The CDR3 contains 13 residues. Looked up from germline, CDR1 is DFQATT and CDR2 is SNEGSKA (reference sequence).

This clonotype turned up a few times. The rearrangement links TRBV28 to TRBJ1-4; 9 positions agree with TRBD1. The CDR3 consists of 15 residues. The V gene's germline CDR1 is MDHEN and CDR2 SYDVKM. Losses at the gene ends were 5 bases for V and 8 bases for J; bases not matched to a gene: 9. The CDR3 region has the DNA TGTGCCAGCAGTCCATCACAGGGGGCCTACGAAAAACTGTTTTTT. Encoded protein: CASSPSQGAYEKLFF. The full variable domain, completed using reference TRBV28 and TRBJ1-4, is DVKVTQSSRYLVKRTGEKVFLECVQDMDHENMFWYRQDPGLGLRLIYFSYDVKMKEKGDIPEGYSVSREKKERFSLILESASTNQTSMYLCASSPSQGAYEKLFFGSGTQLSVL.

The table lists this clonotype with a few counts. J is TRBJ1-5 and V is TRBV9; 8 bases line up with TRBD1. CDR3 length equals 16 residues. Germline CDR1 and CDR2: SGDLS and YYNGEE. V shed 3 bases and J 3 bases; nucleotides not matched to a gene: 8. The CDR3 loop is CASSATRTGLNQPQHF. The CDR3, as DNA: TGTGCCAGCAGCGCGACCAGGACAGGGCTCAATCAGCCCCAGCATTTT.

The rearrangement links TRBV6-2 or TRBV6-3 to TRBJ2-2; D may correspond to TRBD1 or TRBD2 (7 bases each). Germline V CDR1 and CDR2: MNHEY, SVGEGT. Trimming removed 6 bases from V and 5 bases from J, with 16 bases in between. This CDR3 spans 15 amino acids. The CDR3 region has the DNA TGTGCCAGCAGCCTCCGACAGGGAGGGACCGGGGAGCTGTTTTTT. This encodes CASSLRQGGTGELFF.

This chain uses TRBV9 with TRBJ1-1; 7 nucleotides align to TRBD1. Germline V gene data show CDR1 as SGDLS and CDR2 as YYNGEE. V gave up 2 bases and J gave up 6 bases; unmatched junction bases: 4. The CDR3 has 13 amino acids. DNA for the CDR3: TGTGCCAGCAGCGTGGCCGGGACAGCTGAAGCTTTCTTT. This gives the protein CASSVAGTAEAFF.

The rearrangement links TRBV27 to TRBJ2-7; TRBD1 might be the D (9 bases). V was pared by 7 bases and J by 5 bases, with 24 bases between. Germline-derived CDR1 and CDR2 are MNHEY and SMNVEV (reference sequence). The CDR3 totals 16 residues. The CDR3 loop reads CASTKSGGTGLNEQYF. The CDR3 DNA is TGTGCCAGCACAAAATCGGGGGGGACAGGGCTCAACGAGCAGTACTTC.